Listed below are T cell receptor beta chains from one sample, sequenced in a study of graft-versus-host responses after intestinal transplantation. The table came from immunoSEQ multiplex PCR; TCRdb's copy has only in-frame clones and leaves some out. This table holds 43,000 or so clones, about 95% found once. This specimen was PBMCs, taken about 350 days after intestinal transplant. Receptors were obtained from a human patient who received an intestinal transplant, so some T cells may come from the graft donor. CDR3s include the opening cysteine and the closing phenylalanine or tryptophan. Fields, in order: V gene, clone size, D gene, J gene, CDR3 DNA, CDR3 protein. D genes are given only for firm matches. Expanded clones are given a class, and other clones once, few, many or no size at all.

v_call: TRBV5-5
clone_size: -
d_call: -
j_call: TRBJ1-5
cdr3_nt: TGTGCCAGCAGCTTGCCAGGGGAGACTCAGCCCCAGCATTTT
cdr3_aa: CASSLPGETQPQHF

v_call: TRBV11-2
clone_size: few
d_call: TRBD2
j_call: TRBJ2-3
cdr3_nt: TGTGCCAGCAGCCAAGCGGGGGACACAGATACGCAGTATTTT
cdr3_aa: CASSQAGDTDTQYF

v_call: TRBV14
clone_size: -
d_call: TRBD2
j_call: TRBJ2-5
cdr3_nt: TGTGCCAGCAGCCAAGTAGCGGGAGCCGAGACCCAGTACTTC
cdr3_aa: CASSQVAGAETQYF

v_call: TRBV7-6
clone_size: -
d_call: -
j_call: TRBJ1-5
cdr3_nt: TGTGCCAGCAGTCAGGGGCCCCATCAGCCCCAGCATTTT
cdr3_aa: CASSQGPHQPQHF

v_call: TRBV6-5
clone_size: -
d_call: TRBD1
j_call: TRBJ1-6
cdr3_nt: TGTGCCAGCAGTGCAACGACAGGGGGATATTCACCCCTCCACTTT
cdr3_aa: CASSATTGGYSPLHF

v_call: TRBV7-6
clone_size: -
d_call: -
j_call: TRBJ2-3
cdr3_nt: TGTGCCAGCAGCGTAGGTAGGGAGAGCACAGATACGCAGTATTTT
cdr3_aa: CASSVGRESTDTQYF

v_call: TRBV6-6
clone_size: once
d_call: -
j_call: TRBJ1-3
cdr3_nt: TGTGCCAGCAGTTATCGAGGGACGGCCCCTGGAAACACCATATATTTT
cdr3_aa: CASSYRGTAPGNTIYF

v_call: TRBV10-3
clone_size: once
d_call: TRBD1
j_call: TRBJ2-5
cdr3_nt: TGTGCCATCAGTACTGGACAGGTAGAGACCCAGTACTTC
cdr3_aa: CAISTGQVETQYF

v_call: TRBV27
clone_size: -
d_call: -
j_call: TRBJ2-7
cdr3_nt: TGTGCCAGCAGTTCGGGGATTCTCTCCTACGAGCAGTACTTC
cdr3_aa: CASSSGILSYEQYF

v_call: TRBV6-5
clone_size: -
d_call: TRBD1
j_call: TRBJ1-6
cdr3_nt: TGTGCCAGCAGTTTAGAACAGGGGGCCCCTTCATCCCTCCACTTT
cdr3_aa: CASSLEQGAPSSLHF

v_call: TRBV30
clone_size: once
d_call: -
j_call: TRBJ2-2
cdr3_nt: TGTGCCTGGGAAACCGGGGAGCTGTTTTTT
cdr3_aa: CAWETGELFF

v_call: TRBV6-1
clone_size: -
d_call: -
j_call: TRBJ1-1
cdr3_nt: TGTGCCAGCAGCCCTCTGGGTGAAGCTTTCTTT
cdr3_aa: CASSPLGEAFF

v_call: TRBV10-3
clone_size: -
d_call: -
j_call: TRBJ1-1
cdr3_nt: TGTGCCATCAGTGGACCGGGACATCGGAACACTGAAGCTTTCTTT
cdr3_aa: CAISGPGHRNTEAFF

v_call: TRBV6-5
clone_size: -
d_call: TRBD1
j_call: TRBJ2-7
cdr3_nt: TGTGCCAGCAGTGGAAACAGGGGGCGCCGCTACGAGCAGTACTTC
cdr3_aa: CASSGNRGRRYEQYF

v_call: TRBV5-1
clone_size: -
d_call: TRBD2
j_call: TRBJ2-1
cdr3_nt: TGCGCCAGCAGCTTGGGAGGGACTAGCGGGAGTACCTGGCCGGATGAGCAGTTCTTC
cdr3_aa: CASSLGGTSGSTWPDEQFF

v_call: TRBV15
clone_size: -
d_call: -
j_call: TRBJ2-5
cdr3_nt: TGTGCCACCAGCAGAGATTTGTTTGAGGGCGAGACCCAGTACTTC
cdr3_aa: CATSRDLFEGETQYF

v_call: TRBV19
clone_size: -
d_call: TRBD1
j_call: TRBJ2-6
cdr3_nt: TGTGCCAGTAGACCTCGTCTTCCTACAGGGGAAACCAACGTCCTGACTTTC
cdr3_aa: CASRPRLPTGETNVLTF

v_call: TRBV9
clone_size: few
d_call: TRBD2
j_call: TRBJ2-2
cdr3_nt: TGTGCCAGCAGCGTAGTCAGCGGGGGGGCCTCTGGGGAGCTGTTTTTT
cdr3_aa: CASSVVSGGASGELFF

v_call: TRBV7-5
clone_size: -
d_call: -
j_call: TRBJ1-3
cdr3_nt: TGTGTCAGAAGCCCTTTACCGTCCCCCGCCAGACAGGGTAAGTTAGTCCTCTCTGGAAACACCATATATTTT
cdr3_aa: CVRSPLPSPARQGKLVLSGNTIYF

v_call: TRBV4-2
clone_size: -
d_call: TRBD2
j_call: TRBJ2-7
cdr3_nt: TGTGCCAGCAGCCAAGATCCGGGACTAGCGGCCCGCTCCTACGAGCAGTACTTC
cdr3_aa: CASSQDPGLAARSYEQYF

v_call: TRBV6-7
clone_size: -
d_call: -
j_call: TRBJ1-5
cdr3_nt: TGTGCCAGCAGTTACGGGTTACGTACAGGCAACTATAGCAATCAGCCCCAGCATTTT
cdr3_aa: CASSYGLRTGNYSNQPQHF

v_call: TRBV5-4
clone_size: -
d_call: TRBD1
j_call: TRBJ1-4
cdr3_nt: TGTGCCAGCACCCGACGGGGACAGGGTCGTGAAAAACTGTTTTTT
cdr3_aa: CASTRRGQGREKLFF

v_call: TRBV10-1
clone_size: -
d_call: -
j_call: TRBJ1-1
cdr3_nt: TGCGCCAGCAGTCCCGAGCGGGGGGTTAACACTGAAGCTTTCTTT
cdr3_aa: CASSPERGVNTEAFF

v_call: TRBV9
clone_size: -
d_call: -
j_call: TRBJ1-6
cdr3_nt: TGTGCCAGCAGCGTAGACCTTAGGGGGGGAAATTCACCCCTCCACTTT
cdr3_aa: CASSVDLRGGNSPLHF

v_call: TRBV9
clone_size: -
d_call: -
j_call: TRBJ1-4
cdr3_nt: TGTGCCAGCAGCGTAGGAGGAGAAACTAATGAAAAACTGTTTTTT
cdr3_aa: CASSVGGETNEKLFF

v_call: TRBV2
clone_size: -
d_call: -
j_call: TRBJ2-7
cdr3_nt: TGTGCCAGCAGTGAAATCTACGAGCAGTACTTC
cdr3_aa: CASSEIYEQYF

v_call: TRBV2
clone_size: -
d_call: -
j_call: TRBJ2-3
cdr3_nt: TGTGCCAGCCGGCGGTTTAGCACAGATACGCAGTATTTT
cdr3_aa: CASRRFSTDTQYF

v_call: TRBV9
clone_size: -
d_call: TRBD1
j_call: TRBJ2-3
cdr3_nt: TGTGCCAGCAGTATAGGGGGCGCGTTCACAGATACGCAGTATTTT
cdr3_aa: CASSIGGAFTDTQYF

v_call: TRBV7-9
clone_size: -
d_call: -
j_call: TRBJ1-5
cdr3_nt: TGTGCCAGCAGTCTGGGGTATAGCAATCAGCCCCAGCATTTT
cdr3_aa: CASSLGYSNQPQHF